This TCR beta chain was documented in a study of blood T cell repertoires in COVID-19. Study-wide context: Acute and convalescent COVID-19 samples came from the United States, Italy and Spain.

The CDR3 consists of 13 residues. The ends were cut back, 1 base at V and 10 bases at J, with 13 bases in the middle. Germline V gene data show CDR1 as SGHNT and CDR2 as YENEEA. Original analysis: Using reference gene primer amplification, nucleated cell counts were estimated. TCRdb's copy holds only in-frame clones and misses some; the assay was immunoSEQ multiplex PCR. From that table come the V and J calls and clone size; the DNA was used to work out D and trimming. The data hold 150,000 or so clones, with approximately 86% observed a single time. The sample was peripheral blood. The chain joins TRBV11-3 to TRBJ1-1; D is possibly TRBD1 (5 bases). This clonotype originated in a woman aged 55-69 years with acute or convalescent COVID-19. CDR3 nucleotides: TGTGCCAGCAGCTTAGGCCTTAGGGGCACAGCTTTCTTT. Translation: CASSLGLRGTAFF.